The following is a T cell receptor (beta chain) sequence with its context. This sample stems from a study of blood T cell repertoires in COVID-19. Study context: Italy, Spain and the United States were the sources of the convalescent and acute COVID-19 samples. PBMCs, B-cell-depleted T cells, or T cells provided the cDNA or gDNA that made up the material.

Trimming removed 7 bases from V and 4 bases from J, with 20 bases in between. Germline CDR1 and CDR2: SGHRS and YFSETQ. CDR3 length: 15 amino acids. Under the authors' procedure: How many nucleated cells were present was estimated from reference gene primer amplification. Libraries were prepared by immunoSEQ multiplex PCR; TCRdb keeps only in-frame clonotypes and omits some of them. V and J calls and clone size follow that table, whereas D and trimming were derived from the DNA. Counted here are a few hundred thousand clones, 75% to 90% occurring once; the ten biggest clones make up around an eighth.

The TCR comes from a woman aged 55 to 70 with acute or convalescent COVID-19. The specimen sequenced was peripheral blood. The chain combines TRBV5-1 with TRBJ2-5; possibly TRBD2 for D (7 bases). CDR3: CASPSQEGGGETQYF. The CDR3 DNA sequence: TGCGCCAGCCCTAGCCAGGAGGGGGGGGGAGAGACCCAGTACTTC. Complete variable domain (other parts from reference TRBV5-1 and TRBJ2-5): KAGVTQTPRYLIKTRGQQVTLSCSPISGHRSVSWYQQTPGQGLQFLFEYFSETQRNKGNFPGRFSGRQFSNSRSEMNVSTLELGDSALYLCASPSQEGGGETQYFGPGTRLLVL.